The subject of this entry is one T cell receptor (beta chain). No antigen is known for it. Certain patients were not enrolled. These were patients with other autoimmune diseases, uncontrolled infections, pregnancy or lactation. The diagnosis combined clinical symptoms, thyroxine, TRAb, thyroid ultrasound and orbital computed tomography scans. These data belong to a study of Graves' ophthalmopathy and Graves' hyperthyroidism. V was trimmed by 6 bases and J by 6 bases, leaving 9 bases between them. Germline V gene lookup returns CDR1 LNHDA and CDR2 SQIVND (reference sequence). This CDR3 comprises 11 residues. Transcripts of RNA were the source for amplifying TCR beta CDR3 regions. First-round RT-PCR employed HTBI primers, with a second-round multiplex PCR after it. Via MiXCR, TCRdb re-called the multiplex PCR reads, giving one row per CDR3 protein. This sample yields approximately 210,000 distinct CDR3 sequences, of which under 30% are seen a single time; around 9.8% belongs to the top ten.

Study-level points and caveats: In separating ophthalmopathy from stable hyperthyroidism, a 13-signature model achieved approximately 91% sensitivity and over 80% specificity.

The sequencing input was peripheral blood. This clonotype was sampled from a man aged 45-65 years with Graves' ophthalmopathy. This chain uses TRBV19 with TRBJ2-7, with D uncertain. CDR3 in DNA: TGTGCCAGTAGGACCGGAACCGAGCAGTACTTC. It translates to CASRTGTEQYF.